Sequencing of this T cell receptor beta chain was carried out in a study of radiotherapy plus CTLA-4 blockade in lung cancer. Across the study: Disease control was seen in about 34% of patients, objective responses in roughly 17%. Findings of the study overall: Early blood T cell clone dynamics reportedly forecast response best, with interferon-beta. Clones of tumor-derived TCRs expanded in blood after radiotherapy plus ipilimumab.

On this clone: Its antigen is unidentified.

Only in-frame clones appear in the TCRdb table, and some are missing; sequencing was by immunoSEQ multiplex PCR. The sample contains about 39,000 clones, 79% of which appear only once. Germline CDR1 SGHKS, CDR2 YYEKEE (reference sequence). The CDR3 has 16 amino acids. V was pared by 0 bases and J by 0 bases, with 10 bases between. V gene TRBV5-5 combines with J gene TRBJ2-1, with D unclear. The specimen comprised peripheral blood, sampled from a patient treated with radiotherapy plus ipilimumab. This clonotype was obtained from a human donor with non-small cell lung cancer that progressed on radiotherapy plus ipilimumab. The DNA of the CDR3 is TGTGCCAGCAGCTTGGCGAACAGCTACTCCTACAATGAGCAGTTCTTC. This gives the protein CASSLANSYSYNEQFF.